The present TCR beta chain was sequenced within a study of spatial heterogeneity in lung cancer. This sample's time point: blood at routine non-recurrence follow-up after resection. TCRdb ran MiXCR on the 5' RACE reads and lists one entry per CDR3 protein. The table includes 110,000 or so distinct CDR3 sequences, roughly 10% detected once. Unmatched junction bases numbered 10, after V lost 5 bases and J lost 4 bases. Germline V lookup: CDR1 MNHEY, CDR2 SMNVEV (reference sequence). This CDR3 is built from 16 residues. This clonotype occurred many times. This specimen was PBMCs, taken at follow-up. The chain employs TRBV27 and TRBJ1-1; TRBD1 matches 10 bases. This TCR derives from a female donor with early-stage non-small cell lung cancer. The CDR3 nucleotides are TGTGCCAGCAGTAGCTGGACAGGGGGAGGACGCACTGAAGCTTTCTTT. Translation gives CASSSWTGGGRTEAFF.